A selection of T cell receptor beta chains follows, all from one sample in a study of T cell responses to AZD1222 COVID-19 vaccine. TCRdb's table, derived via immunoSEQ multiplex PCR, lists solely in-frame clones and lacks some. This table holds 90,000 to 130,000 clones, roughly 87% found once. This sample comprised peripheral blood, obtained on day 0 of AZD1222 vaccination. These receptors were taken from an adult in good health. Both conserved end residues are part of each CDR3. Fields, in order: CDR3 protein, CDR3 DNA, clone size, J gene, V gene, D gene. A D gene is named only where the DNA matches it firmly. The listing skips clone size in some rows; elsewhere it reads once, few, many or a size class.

CASSTGLPYNEQFF TGTGCCAGCAGCACCGGACTCCCCTACAATGAGCAGTTCTTC . TRBJ2-1 TRBV7-3 .
CASSTPGTGNSYEQYF TGTGCCAGCAGCACCCCGGGGACAGGGAACAGCTACGAGCAGTACTTC . TRBJ2-7 TRBV11-1 TRBD1
CASSFLQVPGNEQYF TGTGCCAGCAGCTTCCTACAGGTCCCGGGGAACGAGCAGTACTTC . TRBJ2-7 TRBV5-5 .
CASSPSLAGGNEQFF TGTGCCAGCAGCCCCAGCCTAGCGGGAGGAAATGAGCAGTTCTTC . TRBJ2-1 TRBV11-3 TRBD2
CATSRGGGERYEQYF TGTGCCACCAGCAGAGGAGGGGGCGAGCGCTACGAGCAGTACTTC few TRBJ2-7 TRBV15 TRBD1
CASSLQSGGPPYNEQFF TGTGCCAGCAGCTTACAAAGCGGGGGACCCCCCTACAATGAGCAGTTCTTC few TRBJ2-1 TRBV7-2 TRBD2
CASSMRSGEEFF TGTGCCAGTAGTATGCGGAGCGGCGAGGAGTTCTTC . TRBJ2-1 TRBV19 .
CASSDRGLF TGTGCCAGCTCGGACAGGGGTCTCTTC . TRBJ2-1 TRBV5-8 TRBD1
CASSADRAAEAFF TGTGCCAGCAGCGCGGACAGGGCGGCTGAAGCTTTCTTT . TRBJ1-1 TRBV7-8 TRBD1
CASSPLGATDTDTQYF TGTGCCAGCTCACCCTTGGGGGCAACCGACACAGATACGCAGTATTTT few TRBJ2-3 TRBV18 .
CATSDPGRARGYTF TGTGCCACCAGTGACCCGGGACGGGCGCGGGGCTACACCTTC . TRBJ1-2 TRBV24-1 .
CASSKPGQGEWFF TGTGCCAGCAGCAAACCTGGACAGGGTGAGTGGTTCTTC . TRBJ2-1 TRBV21-1 .